This TCR beta chain was recorded in a study of cytomegalovirus exposure and HLA in healthy donors. Whole-study results and caveats: The authors enumerated over 150 TCR beta chains as linked to cytomegalovirus.

The V segment lost 4 bases and the J segment 8 bases; nucleotides outside the gene matches: 10. The CDR3 runs 14 residues. Germline V gene data show CDR1 as SGHNT and CDR2 as YYREEE (reference sequence). Primers: 60 Vbeta forward and 13 Jbeta reverse. Libraries were prepared by immunoSEQ multiplex PCR; TCRdb keeps only in-frame clonotypes and omits some of them. The repertoire holds about 150,000 clones, about four fifths seen once, with approximately 8% in the top ten. Concerning this clone itself: Antigen: not known.

The receptor was derived from a man aged 25 to 40 in good health and CMV-seropositive. The sequenced sample was PBMCs. The chain combines TRBV5-4 with TRBJ1-2, with TRBD1 identical over 8 bases. The CDR3 sequence is CASSQGQGSLGYTF. In DNA form, the CDR3 reads TGTGCCAGCAGCCAAGGACAGGGATCTCTAGGCTACACCTTC.